The rows below give T cell receptor beta chains drawn from one sample of a study of vaccination effects on CD4 cells after COVID-19. Profiled with immunoSEQ multiplex PCR; TCRdb holds only in-frame clones, not every one. The sample records 73,000 or so clones, around 81% being singletons. Antigens for these TCRs are unknown. The sequencing used CD4+ T cells from PBMCs cultured with SARS-CoV-2 spike peptides, collected before COVID-19 vaccination. Receptors originate from a human donor who received a COVID-19 vaccine. Both conserved end residues are part of each CDR3. The D gene is left open where the match is weak. Clone size is shown for a subset of rows, as once, few, many or a class of expanded clone.

clone size	J gene	D gene	V gene	CDR3 protein	CDR3 DNA
-	TRBJ1-1	TRBD1	TRBV5-1	CASSLRTGRNTEAFF	TGCGCCAGCAGCTTGAGGACAGGGAGGAACACTGAAGCTTTCTTT
-	TRBJ1-1	-	TRBV5-8	CASPVPFGGGGGDTEAFF	TGTGCCAGCCCCGTTCCCTTCGGCGGGGGCGGGGGGGACACTGAAGCTTTCTTT
-	TRBJ1-6	-	TRBV6-5	CASSAGGSYNSPLHF	TGTGCCTCTTCGGCTGGGGGTTCATATAATTCACCCCTCCACTTT
-	TRBJ2-5	-	TRBV3-1/TRBV3-2	CASRWLGDQETQYF	TGTGCCAGCAGATGGCTTGGGGACCAAGAGACCCAGTACTTC
-	TRBJ1-2	-	TRBV9	CASSVGKYGYTF	TGTGCCAGCAGCGTAGGAAAGTATGGCTACACCTTC
once	TRBJ1-6	-	TRBV3-1/TRBV3-2	CASSQGAGWDSPLHF	TGTGCCAGCAGCCAAGGGGCAGGGTGGGATTCACCCCTCCACTTT
-	TRBJ2-3	TRBD1	TRBV4-1	CASSQGQGLPTDTQYF	TGCGCCAGCAGCCAAGGACAGGGGCTGCCCACAGATACGCAGTATTTT
-	TRBJ1-6	TRBD1	TRBV7-9	CASSLVGTGQSPLHF	TGTGCCAGCAGCTTAGTCGGGACAGGGCAATCACCCCTCCACTTT
-	TRBJ1-2	-	TRBV12-3/TRBV12-4	CASSLTAQGYTF	TGTGCCAGCAGTTTAACGGCCCAAGGCTACACCTTC
-	TRBJ2-5	TRBD1	TRBV24-1	CATSDWGQGSQETQYF	TGTGCCACCAGTGATTGGGGACAGGGCTCCCAAGAGACCCAGTACTTC
-	TRBJ1-2	-	TRBV6-4	CASGGNYGYTF	TGTGCCAGCGGGGGGAACTATGGCTACACCTTC
-	TRBJ1-1	-	TRBV19	CASSRQYTEAFF	TGTGCCAGTAGTAGGCAATACACTGAAGCTTTCTTT
-	TRBJ2-5	-	TRBV6-5	CATKDFGGPQETQYF	TGTGCCACCAAGGATTTCGGGGGACCACAAGAGACCCAGTACTTC
-	TRBJ1-1	-	TRBV7-8	CASSFRRGTEAFF	TGTGCCAGCAGCTTCCGCAGGGGCACTGAAGCTTTCTTT
few	TRBJ2-2	-	TRBV19	CASSWAWGSPKTNTGELFF	TGTGCCAGTAGTTGGGCTTGGGGTTCTCCTAAGACGAACACCGGGGAGCTGTTTTTT
-	TRBJ2-1	TRBD1	TRBV10-3	CACRGQVANEQFF	TGTGCCTGCAGAGGACAGGTGGCAAATGAGCAGTTCTTC
once	TRBJ2-2	-	TRBV4-1	CASSQVGLTTHTGELFF	TGCGCCAGCAGCCAAGTGGGTTTAACTACCCACACCGGGGAGCTGTTTTTT
-	TRBJ2-2	TRBD2	TRBV11-2	CASSLDYSGGRTGELFF	TGTGCCAGCAGCTTAGATTACAGCGGGGGGAGGACCGGGGAGCTGTTTTTT
-	TRBJ2-1	-	TRBV21-1	CASSIPGSDNEQFF	TGTGCCAGCAGCATCCCAGGGTCCGACAATGAGCAGTTCTTC
once	TRBJ2-3	-	TRBV3-1/TRBV3-2	CASSQDGRQSTDTQYF	TGTGCCAGCAGCCAAGATGGCCGACAAAGCACAGATACGCAGTATTTT
-	TRBJ2-4	TRBD2	TRBV3-1/TRBV3-2	CASSQHGLAGAYKNIQYF	TGTGCCAGCAGCCAACACGGACTAGCGGGGGCCTACAAAAACATTCAGTACTTC
-	TRBJ2-1	TRBD2	TRBV19	CASSSGGAHNEQFF	TGTGCCAGTAGTAGCGGGGGGGCCCACAATGAGCAGTTCTTC
-	TRBJ2-3	-	TRBV5-4	CASGQGLTDTQYF	TGTGCCAGCGGGCAGGGGTTGACAGATACGCAGTATTTT
-	TRBJ1-2	TRBD1	TRBV5-1	CASSEGQGNYGYTF	TGCGCCAGCAGCGAGGGACAGGGTAACTATGGCTACACCTTC
-	TRBJ1-5	-	TRBV6-5	CASRGSNQPQHF	TGTGCCAGCAGGGGGAGCAATCAGCCCCAGCATTTT
once	TRBJ1-4	TRBD1	TRBV9	CASSEGTGGWDEKLFF	TGTGCCAGCAGCGAGGGGACAGGGGGATGGGATGAAAAACTGTTTTTT
-	TRBJ2-2	TRBD1	TRBV6-5	CASVRDRGESGELFF	TGTGCCAGCGTTAGGGACAGGGGAGAATCCGGGGAGCTGTTTTTT
-	TRBJ1-5	TRBD1	TRBV19	CASSAGTGTYSNQPQHF	TGTGCCAGTAGTGCCGGGACAGGGACTTATAGCAATCAGCCCCAGCATTTT
once	TRBJ2-3	TRBD2	TRBV14	CASSFERGGRDTQYF	TGTGCCAGCAGCTTCGAGCGGGGGGGAAGAGATACGCAGTATTTT
-	TRBJ1-4	-	TRBV5-1	CASSSDITNEKLFF	TGCGCCAGCAGCTCAGACATAACTAATGAAAAACTGTTTTTT
-	TRBJ2-3	-	TRBV28	CASSSAGTTDTQYF	TGTGCCAGCAGTTCTGCCGGGACGACAGATACGCAGTATTTT
-	TRBJ1-5	TRBD1	TRBV19	CASSVTGAGQPQHF	TGTGCCAGTAGTGTGACAGGGGCGGGTCAGCCCCAGCATTTT
once	TRBJ1-1	TRBD1	TRBV5-1	CASSFTGVGTEAFF	TGCGCCAGCAGCTTTACAGGGGTGGGGACTGAAGCTTTCTTT
many	TRBJ1-3	-	TRBV28	CASSSAGGGQGNTIYF	TGTGCCAGCAGTTCCGCCGGAGGGGGGCAAGGAAACACCATATATTTT
-	TRBJ2-2	-	TRBV18	CASSPFGGGANTGELFF	TGTGCCAGCTCACCATTTGGAGGGGGCGCGAACACCGGGGAGCTGTTTTTT
-	TRBJ2-5	TRBD2	TRBV7-2	CASSRTSGEETQYF	TGTGCCAGCAGCCGGACTAGCGGGGAAGAGACCCAGTACTTC
once	TRBJ1-1	-	TRBV30	CASYTLQGNTEAFF	TGTGCCTCCTATACGTTACAGGGGAACACTGAAGCTTTCTTT
-	TRBJ2-3	-	TRBV7-3	CASSGGPSTDTQYF	TGTGCCAGCAGTGGGGGGCCAAGCACAGATACGCAGTATTTT
-	TRBJ1-2	-	TRBV11-2	CASSLRSNYGYTF	TGTGCCAGCAGCCTTCGTTCTAACTATGGCTACACCTTC
once	TRBJ1-2	-	TRBV14	CASSRFQGDGYTF	TGTGCCAGCAGCCGATTCCAGGGAGATGGCTACACCTTC
-	TRBJ1-2	-	TRBV19	CASSSPSQGLYGYTF	TGTGCCAGTAGTAGCCCCTCACAGGGCCTCTATGGCTACACCTTC
-	TRBJ2-3	TRBD1	TRBV5-1	CASSLRQGVADTQYF	TGCGCCAGCAGCTTGAGACAGGGGGTAGCAGATACGCAGTATTTT
-	TRBJ2-3	-	TRBV18	CASSPQGILGDTQYF	TGTGCCAGCTCACCACAGGGAATTTTGGGAGATACGCAGTATTTT
-	TRBJ1-6	TRBD1	TRBV5-1	CASSTTGSENSPLHF	TGCGCCAGCAGTACGACAGGGTCGGAGAATTCACCCCTCCACTTT
-	TRBJ2-3	-	TRBV27	CASSLSRIRTDTQYF	TGTGCCAGCAGTTTATCTCGGATACGCACAGATACGCAGTATTTT
-	TRBJ1-6	-	TRBV12-1	CASHRQGPYSPLHF	TGTGCCAGCCACAGACAGGGTCCCTATTCACCCCTCCACTTT
-	TRBJ1-1	TRBD1	TRBV5-1	CASGTGWLTEAFF	TGCGCCAGTGGGACAGGGTGGCTCACTGAAGCTTTCTTT
once	TRBJ2-1	-	TRBV6-1	CASSEGTGFVGEQFF	TGTGCCAGCAGTGAAGGGACCGGGTTCGTTGGAGAGCAGTTCTTC
-	TRBJ2-1	TRBD2	TRBV7-3	CASSPSRYAGTSGGTYNEQFF	TGTGCCAGCAGCCCATCCCGGTACGCCGGGACTAGCGGGGGGACCTACAATGAGCAGTTCTTC
-	TRBJ1-6	-	TRBV2	CASRAEGSPLHF	TGTGCCAGCAGAGCCGAGGGTTCACCCCTCCACTTT
-	TRBJ1-3	-	TRBV14	CASSRLGSGNTIYF	TGTGCCAGCAGCCGTCTGGGTTCGGGAAACACCATATATTTT
once	TRBJ2-2	-	TRBV7-2	CASSLVNLNTGELFF	TGTGCCAGCAGCTTAGTCAACTTGAACACCGGGGAGCTGTTTTTT
-	TRBJ2-5	-	TRBV2	CASRYSGETQYF	TGTGCCAGCAGATATTCGGGGGAGACCCAGTACTTC
-	TRBJ1-4	TRBD1	TRBV30	CAWSVGLARDRKLFF	TGTGCCTGGAGTGTAGGGCTGGCCAGGGACAGAAAACTGTTTTTT
-	TRBJ2-1	-	TRBV19	CASSRGSSYNEQFF	TGTGCCAGTAGTCGGGGCAGCTCCTACAATGAGCAGTTCTTC
-	TRBJ2-3	-	TRBV4-3	CASSPAWRGDTQYF	TGCGCCAGCAGCCCAGCTTGGAGAGGAGATACGCAGTATTTT
-	TRBJ2-5	-	TRBV6-2/TRBV6-3	CASSPRGGFTETQYF	TGTGCCAGCAGCCCCCGAGGGGGATTTACAGAGACCCAGTACTTC
-	TRBJ1-1	TRBD1	TRBV18	CASSGTGGRQNTEAFF	TGTGCCAGCTCAGGGACAGGGGGTCGGCAGAACACTGAAGCTTTCTTT
-	TRBJ2-3	-	TRBV7-2	CASSTRGVETQYF	TGTGCCAGCAGCACCAGAGGGGTGGAAACGCAGTATTTT